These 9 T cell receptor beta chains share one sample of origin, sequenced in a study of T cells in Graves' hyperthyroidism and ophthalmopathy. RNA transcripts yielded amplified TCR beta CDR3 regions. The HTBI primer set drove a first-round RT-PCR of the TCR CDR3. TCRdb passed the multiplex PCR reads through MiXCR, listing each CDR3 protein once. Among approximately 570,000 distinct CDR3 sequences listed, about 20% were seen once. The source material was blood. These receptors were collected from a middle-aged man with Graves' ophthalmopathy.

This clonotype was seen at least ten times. The CDR3 loop reads CARIWTPSSYNEQFF. The CDR3 coding sequence is TGTGCCAGGATCTGGACGCCGAGCTCCTACAATGAGCAGTTCTTC. This rearrangement joins TRBV11-3 to TRBJ2-1; D ambiguous. V was trimmed by 9 bases and J by 0 bases, leaving 15 bases between them. The CDR3 consists of 15 residues. Germline V gene sequence: CDR1 SGHNT, CDR2 YENEEA.

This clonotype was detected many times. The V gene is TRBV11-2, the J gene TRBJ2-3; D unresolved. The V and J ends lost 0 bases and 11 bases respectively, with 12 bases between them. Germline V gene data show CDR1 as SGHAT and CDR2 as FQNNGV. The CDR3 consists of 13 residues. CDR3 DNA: TGTGCCAGCAGCTTAGATCGGATAGCCCAGCAGTATTTT. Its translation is CASSLDRIAQQYF.

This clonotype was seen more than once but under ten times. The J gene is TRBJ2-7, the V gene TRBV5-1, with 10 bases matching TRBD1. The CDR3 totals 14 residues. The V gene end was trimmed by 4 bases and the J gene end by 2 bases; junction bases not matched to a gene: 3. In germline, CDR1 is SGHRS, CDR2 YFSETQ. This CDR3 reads CASSGTGVAYEQYF. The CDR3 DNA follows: TGCGCCAGCAGCGGGACAGGGGTGGCCTACGAGCAGTACTTC.

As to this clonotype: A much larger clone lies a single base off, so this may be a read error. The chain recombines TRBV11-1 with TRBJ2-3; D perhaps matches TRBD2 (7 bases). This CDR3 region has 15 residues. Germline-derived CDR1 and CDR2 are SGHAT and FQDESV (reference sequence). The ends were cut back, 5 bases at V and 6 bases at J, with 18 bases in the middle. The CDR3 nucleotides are TGTGCCAGCAGCCACAGCCGGGGGGCATACGATACGCAGTATTTT. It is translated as CASSHSRGAYDTQYF.

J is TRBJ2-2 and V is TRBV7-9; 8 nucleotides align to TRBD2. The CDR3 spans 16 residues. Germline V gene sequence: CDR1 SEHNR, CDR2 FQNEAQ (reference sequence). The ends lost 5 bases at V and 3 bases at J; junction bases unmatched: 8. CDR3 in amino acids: CASSRPAGADTGELFF. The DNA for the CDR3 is TGTGCCAGCAGCCGACCAGCGGGAGCTGACACCGGGGAGCTGTTTTTT.

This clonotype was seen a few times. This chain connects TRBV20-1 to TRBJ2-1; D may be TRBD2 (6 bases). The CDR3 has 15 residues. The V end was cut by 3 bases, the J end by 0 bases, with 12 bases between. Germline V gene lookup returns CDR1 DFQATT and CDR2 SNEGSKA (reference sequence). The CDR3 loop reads CSASWEESSYNEQFF. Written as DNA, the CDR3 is TGCAGTGCTAGTTGGGAGGAAAGCTCCTACAATGAGCAGTTCTTC.

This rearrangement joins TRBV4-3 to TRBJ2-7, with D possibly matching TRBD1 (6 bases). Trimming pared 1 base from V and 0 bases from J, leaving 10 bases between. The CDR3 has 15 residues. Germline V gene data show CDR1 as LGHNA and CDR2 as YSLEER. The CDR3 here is CASSQGAGDSYEQYF. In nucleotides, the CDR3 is TGCGCCAGCAGCCAAGGGGCAGGGGACTCCTACGAGCAGTACTTC.

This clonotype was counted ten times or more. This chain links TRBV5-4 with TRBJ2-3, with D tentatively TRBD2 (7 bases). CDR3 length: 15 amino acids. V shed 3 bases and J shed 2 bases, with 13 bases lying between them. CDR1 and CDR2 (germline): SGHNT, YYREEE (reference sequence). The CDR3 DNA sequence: TGTGCCAGCAGCTCGGGGGGCGCCGACACAGATACGCAGTATTTT. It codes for CASSSGGADTDTQYF.

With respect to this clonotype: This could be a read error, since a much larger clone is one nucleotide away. The CDR3 DNA sequence: TGTGCCAGCAGCTTTCTGGCTGGGGGGGTAGGTGAAGCTTTCTTT. The encoded protein is CASSFLAGGVGEAFF. The rearrangement uses TRBV5-5 and TRBJ1-1; tentative D call: TRBD1 (5 bases). This CDR3 is built from 15 residues. Germline-derived CDR1 and CDR2 are SGHKS and YYEKEE (reference sequence). The V and J ends lost 2 bases and 7 bases respectively, with 18 bases between them.